This passage covers 26 T cell receptor beta chains from one sample sequenced in a study of naive and memory T cell subsets. Four PCR rounds used nested alpha and beta constant region primers plus the SP2 primer. One entry per CDR3 protein, called by TCRdb with MiXCR from the 5' RACE reads. This repertoire shows approximately 32,000 distinct CDR3 sequences, around 17% found once; its top ten account for 2.6%. TCR cDNA received a 3' ligated oligonucleotide that carried a UMI. The receptors here all came from a female donor in good health.

This clonotype was observed a handful of times. The V and J genes are TRBV29-1 and TRBJ1-2, with a tentative D call TRBD1 (5 bases). This CDR3 is 15 amino acids long. The V and J ends lost 1 base and 3 bases respectively, with 15 bases between them. Germline values: CDR1 SQVTM, CDR2 ANQGSEA. CDR3 in amino acids: CSVEGTAGSDYGYTF. The CDR3 coding sequence is TGCAGCGTTGAAGGTACGGCAGGGAGTGACTATGGCTACACCTTC.

A few counts support this clonotype. The CDR3 loop reads CASSYSSARETQYF. DNA for the CDR3: TGTGCCAGCAGTTACTCGTCGGCTCGAGAGACCCAGTACTTC. V and J are TRBV6-5 and TRBJ2-5, with D hard to call. Germline-derived CDR1 and CDR2 are MNHEY and SVGAGI. The V end was cut by 0 bases, the J end by 4 bases, with 9 bases between. This CDR3 has 14 residues.

This clonotype was seen a handful of times. The chain links TRBV12-3 or TRBV12-4 to TRBJ2-3; 8 bases align to TRBD2. This CDR3 is 15 amino acids long. Trimming cost V 7 bases and J 3 bases; bases outside gene matches: 9. The CDR3 loop reads CASTLAGGFTDTQYF. As DNA, the CDR3 is TGTGCCAGCACATTGGCGGGGGGTTTTACAGATACGCAGTATTTT.

There are many counts of this clonotype. The V call is TRBV6-5, the J call TRBJ1-1; D is perhaps TRBD1 (6 bases). The germline V gene encodes CDR1 MNHEY and CDR2 SVGAGI. The length of the CDR3 is 14 residues. V was clipped by 4 bases and J by 5 bases, with 14 bases between them. DNA of the CDR3: TGTGCCAGCAGTTTAACAGGGTCGGGGACTGAAGCTTTCTTT. Translation: CASSLTGSGTEAFF.

V and J are TRBV7-9 and TRBJ1-5; 10 bases match TRBD1. V gave up 5 bases and J gave up 6 bases; unmatched junction bases: 4. Germline CDR1 and CDR2: SEHNR and FQNEAQ (reference sequence). The CDR3 loop spans 14 amino acids. The CDR3 is CASSPGQGSQPQHF. CDR3 nucleotides: TGTGCCAGCAGCCCGGGACAGGGGAGTCAGCCCCAGCATTTT.

The rearrangement joins TRBV6-2 or TRBV6-3 to TRBJ2-5; 9 bases are shared with TRBD2. Germline V gene sequence: CDR1 MNHEY, CDR2 SVGEGT. Trimming took 2 bases from V and 4 from J; bases not matched to a gene: 8. The CDR3 loop spans 16 amino acids. The CDR3 protein is CASSYGGAGGGETQYF. The CDR3 DNA reads TGTGCCAGCAGTTACGGGGGAGCGGGGGGCGGAGAGACCCAGTACTTC.

The V call is TRBV5-1, the J call TRBJ2-3, with D hard to call. V shed 2 bases and J shed 0 bases, with 10 bases lying between them. Germline lookup yields CDR1 SGHRS and CDR2 YFSETQ. The CDR3 covers 15 residues. DNA for the CDR3: TGCGCCAGCAGCTTCGACGGACGGAGCACAGATACGCAGTATTTT. It yields the protein CASSFDGRSTDTQYF.

At least ten counts were recorded for this clonotype. This rearrangement joins TRBV6-5 to TRBJ2-3; the D gene is possibly TRBD1 (6 bases). V lost 10 bases and J 2 bases, leaving 16 bases between the germline ends. This CDR3 spans 14 amino acids. Germline values: CDR1 MNHEY, CDR2 SVGAGI. The CDR3 reads CATLDRSFTDTQYF. Written as DNA, the CDR3 is TGTGCCACCCTGGACAGATCTTTCACAGATACGCAGTATTTT.

This clonotype is deemed medium-sized (0.01 to 0.1%). The chain links TRBV10-2 to TRBJ1-6; 9 bases are a match to TRBD1. CDR1 and CDR2 (germline): WSHSY, SAAADI. V gave up 6 bases and J gave up 7 bases; unmatched junction bases: 7. The CDR3 has 15 residues. CDR3 region: CASRAGQGWNSPLHF. The CDR3 nucleotides are TGCGCCAGCAGGGCTGGACAGGGGTGGAATTCACCCCTCCACTTT.

Notes on this clonotype: The junction departs from the called germline gene at one end, perhaps through a read error. The chain uses TRBV6-5 and TRBJ1-2; no definite D call. This CDR3 is built from 13 residues. Germline CDR1 is MNHEY and CDR2 is SVGAGI. The CDR3 is CASSLPDGYGDTF. The CDR3, as DNA: TGTGCCAGCAGTTTACCTGACGGCTATGGCGACACCTTC.

In this sample, this clonotype turned up a few times. The genes are TRBV20-1 and TRBJ1-2; TRBD1 aligns across 9 bases. The CDR3 runs to 13 residues. With V trimmed by 4 bases and J by 8 bases, 8 bases remained unmatched. Germline assignment: CDR1 DFQATT and CDR2 SNEGSKA (reference sequence). The CDR3 sequence is CSATGRDRDGYTF. The CDR3 coding sequence is TGCAGTGCTACGGGCCGGGACAGGGACGGCTACACCTTC.

This clonotype is medium-sized within its sample. The chain uses TRBV7-8 and TRBJ2-1, with D perhaps TRBD2 (7 bases). Trimming left V 5 bases short and J 2 bases short, with 25 bases between. The CDR3 consists of 19 residues. Germline values: CDR1 SGHVS, CDR2 FQNEAQ. CDR3: CASSPGGSSYGGPYNEQFF. Here the CDR3 DNA reads TGTGCCAGCAGCCCGGGGGGCTCTTCTTATGGGGGGCCCTACAATGAGCAGTTCTTC.

DNA for the CDR3: TGTGCCAGCAGTGACTCCGCAGGGAATAATTCACCCCTCCACTTT. Amino acids: CASSDSAGNNSPLHF. J is TRBJ1-6 and V is TRBV6-4; D is possibly TRBD1 (5 bases). This CDR3 contains 15 residues. Germline V gives CDR1 MRHNA, CDR2 SNTAGT. V lost 0 bases to trimming and J lost 5 bases, with 8 bases between them.

A few counts support this clonotype. The rearrangement uses TRBV6-1 and TRBJ2-2; tentatively, D is TRBD1 or TRBD2 (5 bases each). This CDR3 region has 12 residues. Per germline, CDR1 MNHNS and CDR2 SASEGT. The V gene lost 2 bases and the J gene lost 10 bases, with 8 bases spanning the gap. This chain's CDR3 is CASSELGVELFF. CDR3 coding DNA: TGTGCCAGCAGTGAACTGGGGGTGGAGCTGTTTTTT.

The V call is TRBV10-3, the J call TRBJ2-3; no definite D call. Looked up from germline, CDR1 is ENHRY and CDR2 is SYGVKD. Trimming took 0 bases from V and 3 from J, leaving 13 bases between them. CDR3 length: 16 amino acids. The CDR3 loop reads CAISESGGELTDTQYF. The CDR3 DNA reads as TGTGCCATCAGTGAGTCGGGTGGGGAACTTACAGATACGCAGTATTTT.

For the CDR3, the DNA is TGTGCCAGCAGTCCGTCCAGCTCCTACGAGCAGTACTTC. It specifies CASSPSSSYEQYF. The V call is TRBV27, the J call TRBJ2-7; D gene ambiguous. The CDR3 contains 13 residues. Germline-derived CDR1 and CDR2 are MNHEY and SMNVEV (reference sequence). V dropped 5 bases and J dropped 0 bases, with 8 bases sitting between them.

The gene calls are TRBV10-3 and TRBJ1-2, with 8 bases lining up with TRBD1. The J segment lost 3 bases and the V segment lost 3 bases, leaving 9 bases of the junction unmatched. CDR1 ENHRY and CDR2 SYGVKD come from the germline V gene. This CDR3 has 16 amino acids. The CDR3 DNA follows: TGTGCCATCAGTGATAGGGGACAGGCGTCCTACTATGGCTACACCTTC. As protein: CAISDRGQASYYGYTF.

This clonotype has a handful of counts. An end of the junction does not agree with germline; a read error may underlie this. The chain employs TRBV6-5 and TRBJ1-2; 9 bases fit TRBD1. This CDR3 comprises 15 residues. Germline CDR1 MNHEY, CDR2 SVGAGI. In DNA, the CDR3 is TGTGCCAGCAGCACCTATGGACAGGGGACCTATGGCGACACCTTC. Its translation is CASSTYGQGTYGDTF.

The CDR3 reads CASSRNTGQETQYF. CDR3 in DNA: TGTGCCAGCAGCCGAAACACAGGCCAAGAGACCCAGTACTTC. The chain joins TRBV27 to TRBJ2-5, with a possible D match to TRBD1 (5 bases). In germline, CDR1 is MNHEY, CDR2 SMNVEV (reference sequence). V was pared by 6 bases and J by 1 base, with 12 bases between. The CDR3 totals 14 residues.

This clonotype was counted only a few times. This rearrangement joins TRBV4-2 to TRBJ2-7; possibly TRBD2 for D (6 bases). CDR1 and CDR2 from the germline V gene are LGHNA and YNFKEQ. Trimming stripped 4 bases from V and 0 bases from J, with 10 bases between. The CDR3 consists of 14 residues. CDR3 bases: TGTGCCAGCAGCCGAGGGACTTCCTCCTACGAGCAGTACTTC. Translated, it gives CASSRGTSSYEQYF.

In its sample, this clonotype was seen many times. V usage is TRBV20-1 and J usage is TRBJ1-5, with TRBD1 as a possible D gene (6 bases). The CDR3 totals 14 residues. Germline CDR1 reads DFQATT; CDR2 reads SNEGSKA (reference sequence). The germline V and J ends were trimmed by 6 bases and 7 bases, with 19 bases remaining between them. The CDR3 here is CSAEITGYDQPQHF. CDR3 in DNA: TGCAGTGCCGAGATCACAGGGTACGACCAGCCCCAGCATTTT.

This clonotype was detected only a few times. The chain has TRBV5-1 and TRBJ1-5; 12 nucleotides match TRBD1. V dropped 4 bases and J dropped 7; count of bases not matched to a gene: 6. The CDR3 contains 15 residues. Germline lookup yields CDR1 SGHRS and CDR2 YFSETQ. CDR3 loop: CASSVGTGGGQPQHF. CDR3 in DNA: TGCGCCAGCAGCGTGGGGACAGGGGGCGGACAGCCCCAGCATTTT.

This clonotype was counted only a few times. V and J are TRBV5-1 and TRBJ2-1, with 10 bases matching TRBD1. V lost 0 bases to trimming and J lost 7 bases; unmatched junction nucleotides: 7. The germline CDR1 and CDR2 sequences are SGHRS and YFSETQ. This CDR3 has 16 residues. DNA of the CDR3: TGCGCCAGCAGCTTGGAGGGACAGGGGCGTCGGAATGAGCAGTTCTTC. This translates into CASSLEGQGRRNEQFF.

The chain has TRBV18 and TRBJ1-5; 7 nucleotides match TRBD1. This CDR3 contains 17 residues. Germline V gene sequence: CDR1 KGHSH, CDR2 LQKENI. The V segment lost 3 bases and the J segment 7 bases; nucleotides outside the gene matches: 15. CDR3 sequence: CASSPIAMTGTQQPQHF. Written as DNA, the CDR3 is TGTGCCAGCTCACCCATCGCTATGACAGGGACCCAGCAGCCCCAGCATTTT.

This clonotype is judged medium-sized. The V gene is TRBV29-1, the J gene TRBJ2-5; D is unclear. There are 14 residues in the CDR3. Trimming left V 4 bases short and J 0 bases short, with 12 bases between. Germline V CDR1 and CDR2: SQVTM, ANQGSEA. This CDR3 is CSVVIAWYQETQYF. CDR3 sequence (DNA): TGCAGCGTTGTCATCGCTTGGTACCAAGAGACCCAGTACTTC.

At least ten counts were recorded for this clonotype. This chain joins TRBV20-1 and TRBJ1-2; 8 bases agree with TRBD1. This CDR3 has 13 amino acids. The germline CDR1 and CDR2 sequences are DFQATT and SNEGSKA (reference sequence). Trimming cost V 3 bases and J 4 bases; bases outside gene matches: 4. The CDR3 DNA is TGCAGTGCTAGCGGGACAGGAGCCTATGGCTACACCTTC. This encodes CSASGTGAYGYTF.